This T cell receptor (beta chain) was sequenced for a study of cytomegalovirus exposure and HLA in healthy donors. Study results and limitations: Many donors carried some public TCRs, although rarity characterized most TCR sequences. It was found in a later analysis that first-cohort TCR clusters tended to co-occur in the 120 validation repertoires. Diagnosis of cytomegalovirus status made by the classifier reportedly showed high specificity and sensitivity.

Measured with immunoSEQ multiplex PCR; TCRdb has only the in-frame clones, and not every one. The sample carries more than 95,000 clones, roughly 95% recorded once. This CDR3 contains 15 residues. Germline V lookup: CDR1 MDHEN, CDR2 SYDVKM. The V gene lost 7 bases and the J gene lost 1 base, with 15 bases spanning the gap. About this clone: Its target is unknown.

The V and J genes are TRBV28 and TRBJ2-3, with TRBD2 as a possible D gene (5 bases). Specimen: PBMCs. The sequence was collected from a young man in good health and CMV-seronegative. The CDR3 loop reads CASIPRGGRTDTQYF. CDR3 nucleotides: TGTGCCAGCATCCCACGTGGCGGGCGCACAGATACGCAGTATTTT. The whole variable domain, filled in from reference TRBV28 and TRBJ2-3, reads DVKVTQSSRYLVKRTGEKVFLECVQDMDHENMFWYRQDPGLGLRLIYFSYDVKMKEKGDIPEGYSVSREKKERFSLILESASTNQTSMYLCASIPRGGRTDTQYFGPGTRLTVL.